The TCR beta chain described here comes from a study of identifying expanded T cells in peripheral blood. Using immunoSEQ multiplex PCR, the repertoire was profiled, and TCRdb retains in-frame clones only, with some absent. The table shows approximately 110,000 clones, with 88% occurring only once. Germline V gene lookup returns CDR1 MNHNY and CDR2 SVGAGI (reference sequence). This CDR3 has 12 residues. Trimming cost V 7 bases and J 8 bases, with 14 bases left between them. The J gene is TRBJ1-2, the V gene TRBV6-6; unclear D gene. The receptor was isolated from a person aged 18 to 70 in good health. Sequenced input: blood. The CDR3 loop reads CASNLKGPGYTF. The CDR3 nucleotides are TGTGCCAGCAACCTGAAAGGGCCCGGCTACACCTTC.